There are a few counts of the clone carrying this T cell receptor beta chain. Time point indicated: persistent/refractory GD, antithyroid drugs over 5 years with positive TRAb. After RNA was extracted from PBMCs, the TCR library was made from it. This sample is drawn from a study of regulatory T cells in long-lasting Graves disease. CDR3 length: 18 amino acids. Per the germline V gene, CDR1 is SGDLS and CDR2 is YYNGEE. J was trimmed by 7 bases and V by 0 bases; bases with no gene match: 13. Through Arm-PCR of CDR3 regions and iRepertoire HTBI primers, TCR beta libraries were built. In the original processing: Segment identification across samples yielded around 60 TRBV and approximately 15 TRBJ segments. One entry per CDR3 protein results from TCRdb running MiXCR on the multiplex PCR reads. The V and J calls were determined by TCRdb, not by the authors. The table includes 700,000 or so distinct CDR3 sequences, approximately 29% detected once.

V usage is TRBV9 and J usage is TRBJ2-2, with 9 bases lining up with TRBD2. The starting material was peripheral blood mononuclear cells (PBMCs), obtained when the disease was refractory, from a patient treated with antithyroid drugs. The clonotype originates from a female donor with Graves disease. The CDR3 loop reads CASSVGGLAGGPNGELFF. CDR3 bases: TGTGCCAGCAGCGTAGGTGGATTGGCGGGAGGGCCAAACGGGGAGCTGTTTTTT. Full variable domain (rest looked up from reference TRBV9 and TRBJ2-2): DSGVTQTPKHLITATGQRVTLRCSPRSGDLSVYWYQQSLDQGLQFLIQYYNGEERAKGNILERFSAQQFPDLHSELNLSSLELGDSALYFCASSVGGLAGGPNGELFFGEGSRLTVL.